This T cell receptor beta chain is from a study of shared T cell receptors in the human thymus (dated by TCRdb to about 2021). For the study in its entirety: The study examined how self-reactive, shared T-cell receptor alpha chains are generated in the human thymus.

The CDR3, cysteine through phenylalanine, is 14 amino acids long. Just CDR3 DNA is preserved here, 42 bases in frame from base 1. The library was obtained by the immunoSEQ multiplex PCR assay. The source is immuneACCESS, and TCRdb retained only in-frame sequences with V and J called. Part of the clones is not carried over; for the studies checked, unresolved V genes explain less than half of this, and the remainder is unexplained. Present in this sample are roughly 660,000 clones, roughly 90% of which were seen just once. 0.0095% to 0.011% of the sample comes from the top ten. Comments on this clone: The specificity of this receptor is unknown. No quality values exist for individual bases; no much larger clone is one base distant.

These data were likewise used in another study, on human thymus T cells. According to the second study: Immunologically healthy infants undergoing open corrective cardiac surgery for congenital heart defects in Finland were used as donors. Thymus tissue was collected as surgical resects that were removed during corrective cardiac surgery. V and J gene segment usage appeared biased in both thymic and peripheral blood repertoires. The related research found that thymic TCR repertoires overlapped highly between unrelated individuals. The study described the TCR alpha and beta repertoires in under ten infant thymus samples and four matching peripheral blood samples. Donor ages ranging from about 7 to 250 days were recorded, and several male and a couple of female infants were included in the cohort. Thymocytes were released mechanically from tissue and stored at -70 °C as pellets of about 9-32 million cells. A QIAsymphony instrument was used to extract genomic DNA from the frozen cell pellets. TCRB and TCRAD loci were amplified from a standardized quantity of quality-controlled genomic DNA using the immunoSEQ multiplex PCR assay. The V(D)J region was spanned by amplicons of a length sufficient to cover the CDR3 and to identify V and J genes. The commercial immunoSEQ service was used to sequence amplicons on an Illumina platform. Primer bias and sequencing errors were corrected as previously described, and TCRAD and TCRB definitions were based on the IMGT database. Analysis of the repertoires was done with immunoSEQ Analyzer 3.0 and VDJTools and included basic statistics, V/J segment usage, diversity estimates, rarefaction and pairwise overlap. To estimate diversity, the Chao1, ChaoE, Efron-Thisted, Shannon and inverse Simpson indices were applied, and diversity was also estimated on datasets down-sampled to the smallest sample. For repertoire overlap, CDR3 nucleotide sequence, V gene and J gene had to match strictly, and clustering was done by Jaccard-based multidimensional scaling. On average, thymus samples gave 750,000 to 1,000,000 unique TCRB clonotypes, whereas blood samples gave roughly 86,000.

The sequenced material came from thymocytes. This clonotype was obtained from a boy younger than two with a congenital heart defect. Donor details come from another sample of the same person, matched by shared clones. The sequence joins TRBV21-1 to TRBJ1-1; the table names TRBD1, a call not compared with the DNA. TRBV21-1 represents a pseudogene. Read as DNA, the sequence is TGTGCCAGCAGTCCGGGACAGGGAGGCACTGAAGCTTTCTTT. It translates to CASSPGQGGTEAFF.